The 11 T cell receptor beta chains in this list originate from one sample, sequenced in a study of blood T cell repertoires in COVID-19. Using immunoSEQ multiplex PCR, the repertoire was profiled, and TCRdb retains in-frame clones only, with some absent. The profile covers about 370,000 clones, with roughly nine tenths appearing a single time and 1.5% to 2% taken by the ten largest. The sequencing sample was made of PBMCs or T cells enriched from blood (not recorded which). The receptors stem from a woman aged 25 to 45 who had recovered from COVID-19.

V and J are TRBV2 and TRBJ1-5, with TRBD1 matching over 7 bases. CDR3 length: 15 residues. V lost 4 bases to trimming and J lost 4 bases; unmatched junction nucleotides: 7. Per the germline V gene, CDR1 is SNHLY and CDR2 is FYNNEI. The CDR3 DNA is TGTGCCAGCAGTGGCCGGGACAGTCAAAATCAGCCCCAGCATTTT. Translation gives CASSGRDSQNQPQHF.

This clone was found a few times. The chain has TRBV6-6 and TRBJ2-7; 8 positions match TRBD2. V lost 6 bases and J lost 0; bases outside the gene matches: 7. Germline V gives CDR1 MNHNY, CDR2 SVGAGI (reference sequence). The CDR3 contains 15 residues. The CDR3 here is CASRPGLAGSYEQYF. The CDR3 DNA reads TGTGCCAGCAGACCCGGACTAGCAGGCTCCTACGAGCAGTACTTC.

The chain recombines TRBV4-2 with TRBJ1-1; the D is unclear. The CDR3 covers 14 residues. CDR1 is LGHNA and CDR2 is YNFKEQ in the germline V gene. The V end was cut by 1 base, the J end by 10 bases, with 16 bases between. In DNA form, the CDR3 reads TGTGCCAGCAGCCAAGTTAAGGTATCCACGGGAGCTTTCTTT. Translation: CASSQVKVSTGAFF.

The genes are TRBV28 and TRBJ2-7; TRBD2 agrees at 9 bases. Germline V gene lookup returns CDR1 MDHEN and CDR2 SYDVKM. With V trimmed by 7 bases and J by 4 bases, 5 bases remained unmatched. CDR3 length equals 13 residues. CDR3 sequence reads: CASKAGGLYEQYF. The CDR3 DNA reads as TGTGCCAGCAAGGCGGGAGGGTTGTACGAGCAGTACTTC.

In nucleotides, the CDR3 is TGTGCCAGCAGTGAGGCAGGGTTGACAGATACGCAGTATTTT. Translated, it gives CASSEAGLTDTQYF. This sequence joins TRBV6-4 and TRBJ2-3, with D perhaps TRBD1 (5 bases). V lost 3 bases and J lost 3, with 10 bases in between. Per the germline V gene, CDR1 is MRHNA and CDR2 is SNTAGT. The length of the CDR3 is 14 residues.

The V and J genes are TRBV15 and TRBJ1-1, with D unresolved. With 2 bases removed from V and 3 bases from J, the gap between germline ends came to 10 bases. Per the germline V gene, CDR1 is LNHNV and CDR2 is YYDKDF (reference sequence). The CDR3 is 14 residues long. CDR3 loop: CATSRRGWDTEAFF. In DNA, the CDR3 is TGTGCCACCAGCAGAAGAGGGTGGGACACTGAAGCTTTCTTT.

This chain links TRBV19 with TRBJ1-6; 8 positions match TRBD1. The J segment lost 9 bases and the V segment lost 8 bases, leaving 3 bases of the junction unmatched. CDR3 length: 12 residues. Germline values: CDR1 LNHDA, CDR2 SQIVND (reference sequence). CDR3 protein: CASGQGPSPLHF. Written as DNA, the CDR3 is TGTGCCAGTGGACAGGGCCCTTCACCCCTCCACTTT.

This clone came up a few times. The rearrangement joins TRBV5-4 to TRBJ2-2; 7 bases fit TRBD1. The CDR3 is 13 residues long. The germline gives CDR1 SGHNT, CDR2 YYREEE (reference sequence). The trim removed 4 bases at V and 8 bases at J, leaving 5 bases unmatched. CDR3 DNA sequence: TGTGCCAGCAGCGAGGGGGCGACTGGGGAGCTGTTTTTT. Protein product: CASSEGATGELFF. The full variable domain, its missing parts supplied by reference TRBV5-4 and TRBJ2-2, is ETGVTQSPTHLIKTRGQQVTLRCSSQSGHNTVSWYQQALGQGPQFIFQYYREEENGRGNFPPRFSGLQFPNYSSELNVNALELDDSALYLCASSEGATGELFFGEGSRLTVL.

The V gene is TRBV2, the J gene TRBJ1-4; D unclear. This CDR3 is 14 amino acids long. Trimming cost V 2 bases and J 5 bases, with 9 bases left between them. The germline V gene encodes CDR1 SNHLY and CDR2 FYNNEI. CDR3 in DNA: TGTGCCAGCAGTGAATTCCAGGCGAATGAAAAACTGTTTTTT. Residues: CASSEFQANEKLFF.

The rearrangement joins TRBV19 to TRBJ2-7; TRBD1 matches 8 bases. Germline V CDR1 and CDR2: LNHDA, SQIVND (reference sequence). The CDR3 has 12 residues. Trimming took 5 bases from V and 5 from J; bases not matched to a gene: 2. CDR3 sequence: CASSPGQDEQYF. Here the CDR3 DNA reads TGTGCCAGTAGTCCGGGACAGGACGAGCAGTACTTC.

In DNA form, the CDR3 reads TGTGCCAGCAGGCCGGACAGGGCTAGCAATCAGCCCCAGCATTTT. The encoded protein is CASRPDRASNQPQHF. The rearrangement joins TRBV6-5 to TRBJ1-5; 8 positions agree with TRBD1. J gave up 0 bases and V 6 bases, and 4 bases lay outside the gene matches. CDR3 size: 15 residues. From germline, CDR1 is MNHEY and CDR2 SVGAGI.